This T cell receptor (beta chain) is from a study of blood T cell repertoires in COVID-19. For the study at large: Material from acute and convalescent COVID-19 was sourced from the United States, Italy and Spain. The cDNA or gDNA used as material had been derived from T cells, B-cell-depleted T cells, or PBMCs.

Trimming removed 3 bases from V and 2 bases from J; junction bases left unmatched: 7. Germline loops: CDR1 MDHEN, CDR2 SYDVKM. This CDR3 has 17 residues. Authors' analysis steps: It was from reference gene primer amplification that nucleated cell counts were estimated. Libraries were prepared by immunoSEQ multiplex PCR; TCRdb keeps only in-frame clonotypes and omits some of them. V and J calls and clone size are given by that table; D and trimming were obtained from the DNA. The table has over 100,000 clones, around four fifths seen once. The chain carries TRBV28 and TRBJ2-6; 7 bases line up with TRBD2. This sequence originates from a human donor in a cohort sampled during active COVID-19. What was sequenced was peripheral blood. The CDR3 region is CASSFGGSGAGANVLTF. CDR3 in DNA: TGTGCCAGCAGTTTCGGGGGGAGCGGGGCTGGGGCCAACGTCCTGACTTTC.